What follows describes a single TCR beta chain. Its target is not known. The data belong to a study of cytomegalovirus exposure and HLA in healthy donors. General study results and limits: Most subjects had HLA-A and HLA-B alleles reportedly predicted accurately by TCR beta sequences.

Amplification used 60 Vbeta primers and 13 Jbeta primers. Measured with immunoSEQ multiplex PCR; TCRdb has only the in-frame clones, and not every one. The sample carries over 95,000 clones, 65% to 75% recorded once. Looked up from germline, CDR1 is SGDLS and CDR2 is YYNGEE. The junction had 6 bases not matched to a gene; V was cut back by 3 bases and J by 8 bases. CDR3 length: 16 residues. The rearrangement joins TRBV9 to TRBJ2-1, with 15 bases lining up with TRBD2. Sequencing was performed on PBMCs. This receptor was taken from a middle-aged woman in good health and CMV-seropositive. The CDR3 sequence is CASSALGLAGGDEQFF. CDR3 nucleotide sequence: TGTGCCAGCAGCGCCCTGGGACTAGCGGGAGGTGATGAGCAGTTCTTC.